This is a list of T cell receptor beta chains from one sample in a study of neurological immune-mediated disorders. Each CDR3 protein is one row after TCRdb ran MiXCR on the 5' RACE reads. The sample comprises about 90,000 distinct CDR3 sequences, under 15% of which are singletons, and approximately 5% rests with the top ten. The material sequenced was PBMCs. The receptors shown here come from a female donor with HTLV-1-associated myelopathy (HAM/TSP). Each CDR3 is given with its conserved first and last residue. Each record gives: clone size, D gene, J gene, V gene, CDR3 DNA, CDR3 protein. The D gene is left open where the match is weak. Clone size appears in some rows only: once, few, many, or a class for an expanded clone.

size: many
D: NA
J: TRBJ1-3
V: TRBV15
DNA: TGTGCCACCAGCAGAGATGTCGGGGGAAACACCATATATTTT
CDR3: CATSRDVGGNTIYF

size: many
D: NA
J: TRBJ1-5
V: TRBV6-2/TRBV6-3
DNA: TGTGCCAGCAGTCCCGACAGAAATCGGGGCAATCAGCCCCAGCATTTT
CDR3: CASSPDRNRGNQPQHF

size: many
D: NA
J: TRBJ2-7
V: TRBV10-3
DNA: TGTGCCATCAGTGATCGGGGCCATCTGACCTACGAGCAGTACTTC
CDR3: CAISDRGHLTYEQYF

size: many
D: TRBD2
J: TRBJ2-5
V: TRBV5-1
DNA: TGCGCCAGCAGCCTAAGACTAGCTCAAGAGACCCAGTACTTC
CDR3: CASSLRLAQETQYF

size: NA
D: TRBD1
J: TRBJ2-2
V: TRBV5-5
DNA: TGTGCCAGCGTCGGGACAGGGGAAGGACCGAACACCGGGGAGCTGTTTTTT
CDR3: CASVGTGEGPNTGELFF

size: NA
D: TRBD2
J: TRBJ2-3
V: TRBV5-6
DNA: TGTGCCAGCAGCGCACCCGGGACTAGCGGCCTCGGCACAAATACGCAGTATTTT
CDR3: CASSAPGTSGLGTNTQYF

size: many
D: NA
J: TRBJ2-7
V: TRBV7-9
DNA: TGTGCCAGCAGCCAGGGGCTCACCTACGAGCAGTACTTC
CDR3: CASSQGLTYEQYF

size: many
D: TRBD1
J: TRBJ1-3
V: TRBV5-1
DNA: TGCGCCAGCAGCGAACCGGGACAGGGGTCTGGAAACACCATATATTTT
CDR3: CASSEPGQGSGNTIYF

size: many
D: TRBD1
J: TRBJ2-3
V: TRBV29-1
DNA: TGCAGCGTTGAAGGACAGGGCCCCACAGATACGCAGTATTTT
CDR3: CSVEGQGPTDTQYF

size: many
D: TRBD2
J: TRBJ2-5
V: TRBV3-1
DNA: TGTGCCAGCAGCCAGATTAGCGGGGGGGCCCAAGAGACCCAGTACTTC
CDR3: CASSQISGGAQETQYF

size: many
D: NA
J: TRBJ1-1
V: TRBV5-1
DNA: TGCGCCAGCAGAGTAACAGGGTCGGTCACTGAAGCTTTCTTT
CDR3: CASRVTGSVTEAFF

size: many
D: TRBD2
J: TRBJ2-3
V: TRBV12-3/TRBV12-4
DNA: TGTGCCAGCAGTTTAGAAATTAGCGGGGGGGCCAGAGATACGCAGTATTTT
CDR3: CASSLEISGGARDTQYF

size: NA
D: NA
J: TRBJ1-2
V: TRBV10-3
DNA: TGTGCCATCAGTGAGGGGGCCTACTATGGCTACACCTTC
CDR3: CAISEGAYYGYTF

size: many
D: TRBD2
J: TRBJ2-1
V: TRBV9
DNA: TGTGCCAGCAGCGTAGCCCCAGGGACTAGCGGGGGGGCTAGATACAATGAGCAGTTCTTC
CDR3: CASSVAPGTSGGARYNEQFF

size: many
D: NA
J: TRBJ2-7
V: TRBV28
DNA: TGTGCCAGCAGTTTAGGGGGGTGGTACGAGCAGTACTTC
CDR3: CASSLGGWYEQYF

size: many
D: NA
J: TRBJ2-1
V: TRBV5-1
DNA: TGCGCCAGCGTGAGAATTGTTGGAGATGAGCAGTTCTTC
CDR3: CASVRIVGDEQFF

size: many
D: NA
J: TRBJ2-3
V: TRBV28
DNA: TGTGCCAGCAGTCCACAGGGCTGGGGTACGCAGTATTTT
CDR3: CASSPQGWGTQYF

size: many
D: NA
J: TRBJ2-7
V: TRBV15
DNA: TGTGCTACCAGCAGAGATGAGGTATCTAAGGCCAATGTACCCATCTCATACGAGCAGTACTTC
CDR3: CATSRDEVSKANVPISYEQYF

size: many
D: NA
J: TRBJ2-2
V: TRBV5-1
DNA: TGCGCCAGCAGCTACCCGGGAGGGGGCGTTACCGGGGAGCTGTTTTTT
CDR3: CASSYPGGGVTGELFF

size: many
D: NA
J: TRBJ1-6
V: TRBV2
DNA: TGTGCCAGCAGTGAATCCGGGCCCCCCAATTCACCCCTCCACTTT
CDR3: CASSESGPPNSPLHF

size: few
D: NA
J: TRBJ2-3
V: TRBV12-3/TRBV12-4
DNA: TGTGCCACCGGCTTCGGAGGCTCCGGAAATACGCAGTATTTT
CDR3: CATGFGGSGNTQYF

size: many
D: NA
J: TRBJ1-4
V: TRBV20-1
DNA: TGCAGTGCTAGAGAGGAGGGAAGAGGTGAAAAACTGTTTTTT
CDR3: CSAREEGRGEKLFF

size: many
D: NA
J: TRBJ2-4
V: TRBV14
DNA: TGTGCCAGCAGCCCATCGGTAGGGGATGGCATTCAGTACTTC
CDR3: CASSPSVGDGIQYF

size: many
D: TRBD1
J: TRBJ2-3
V: TRBV5-1
DNA: TGCGCCAGCAGCTCACAGGGGGCTACAGATACGCAGTATTTT
CDR3: CASSSQGATDTQYF

size: medium-sized
D: NA
J: TRBJ1-1
V: TRBV7-9
DNA: TGTGCCAGCAGCACCCCAACGCTCATGAACACTGAAGCTTTCTTT
CDR3: CASSTPTLMNTEAFF

size: many
D: NA
J: TRBJ2-7
V: TRBV9
DNA: TGTGCCAGCAGCGTAGGGGGTCACAGCTACGAGCAGTACTTC
CDR3: CASSVGGHSYEQYF

size: NA
D: NA
J: TRBJ2-1
V: TRBV5-1
DNA: TGCGCCAGCAGCTCGACAGAACTGGGCTCCTACAATGAGCAGTTCTTC
CDR3: CASSSTELGSYNEQFF

size: many
D: NA
J: TRBJ2-7
V: TRBV20-1
DNA: TGCAGTGCTAGCCCCGGGACACCACTTTTGCCAACGGGGGAGCAGTACTTC
CDR3: CSASPGTPLLPTGEQYF

size: many
D: NA
J: TRBJ2-2
V: TRBV5-1
DNA: TGCGCCAGCAGCTTGGTCCCTTCGAACACCGGGGAGCTGTTTTTT
CDR3: CASSLVPSNTGELFF

size: few
D: TRBD2
J: TRBJ2-2
V: TRBV4-2
DNA: TGTGCCAGCAGCCAAGAAACGGAAGCGGGGGACTACACCGGGGAGCTGTTTTTT
CDR3: CASSQETEAGDYTGELFF

size: many
D: TRBD1
J: TRBJ1-4
V: TRBV7-9
DNA: TGTGCCAGCAGCTCCACCGGACAGGACGAAAAACTGTTTTTT
CDR3: CASSSTGQDEKLFF

size: NA
D: TRBD1
J: TRBJ2-3
V: TRBV6-5
DNA: TGTGCCAGCATGGTGGACAGGGGGGCAGATACGCAGTATTTT
CDR3: CASMVDRGADTQYF

size: many
D: TRBD1
J: TRBJ2-7
V: TRBV7-2
DNA: TGTGCCAGCACCCTAAACAGGGGGCACGAGCAGTACTTC
CDR3: CASTLNRGHEQYF

size: few
D: NA
J: TRBJ1-2
V: TRBV15
DNA: TGTGCCACCAGCAGAGACAGATATGGCTACACCTTC
CDR3: CATSRDRYGYTF

size: many
D: NA
J: TRBJ2-7
V: TRBV3-1
DNA: TGTGCCAGCAGCCAAAAAGGGGCGCACTTTACCTACGAGCAGTACTTC
CDR3: CASSQKGAHFTYEQYF

size: many
D: NA
J: TRBJ2-2
V: TRBV5-1
DNA: TGCGCCAGCAGCTTGGAGGGCGGGTCCACCGGGGAGCTGTTTTTT
CDR3: CASSLEGGSTGELFF

size: NA
D: NA
J: TRBJ1-1
V: TRBV12-3/TRBV12-4
DNA: TGTGCCAGCTTTGCAGCGGGCGGGATAGAAGCTTTCTTT
CDR3: CASFAAGGIEAFF

size: many
D: NA
J: TRBJ2-1
V: TRBV7-2
DNA: TGTGCCAGCAGGTACCGAAACAGCTCCTACAATGAGCAGTTCTTC
CDR3: CASRYRNSSYNEQFF

size: few
D: NA
J: TRBJ2-7
V: TRBV9
DNA: TGTGCCAGCAGCGTAGAGGAGGTTTTCGGCGAGCAGTACTTC
CDR3: CASSVEEVFGEQYF

size: many
D: NA
J: TRBJ2-1
V: TRBV5-1
DNA: TGCGCCAGCAGCCCTGGGGGTTCCGGCTCCTACAATGAGCAGTTCTTC
CDR3: CASSPGGSGSYNEQFF

size: many
D: NA
J: TRBJ2-3
V: TRBV2
DNA: TGTGCCAGCAGTCCCCAGAGAGATACGCAGTATTTT
CDR3: CASSPQRDTQYF

size: many
D: NA
J: TRBJ2-2
V: TRBV5-5
DNA: TGTGCCAGCAGCTTTGCAGGGGGGACGAACACCGGGGAGCTGTTTTTT
CDR3: CASSFAGGTNTGELFF

size: many
D: NA
J: TRBJ2-3
V: TRBV5-1
DNA: TGCGCCAGCAGCTCACAGGGATACGCAGATACGCAGTATTTT
CDR3: CASSSQGYADTQYF

size: NA
D: NA
J: TRBJ2-3
V: TRBV12-3/TRBV12-4
DNA: TGTGCCAGCAGTTTCGGGCAGAGCACAGATACGCAGTATTTT
CDR3: CASSFGQSTDTQYF

size: many
D: NA
J: TRBJ1-2
V: TRBV2
DNA: TGTGCCAGCAGTGTCCGTAGCGCCTTGGAAGGCTATGGCTACACCTTC
CDR3: CASSVRSALEGYGYTF

size: many
D: TRBD2
J: TRBJ2-7
V: TRBV6-1
DNA: TGTGCCAGCAGTGAAGCGCTTCAGGCGGGGGACGGAGAGTACTTC
CDR3: CASSEALQAGDGEYF

size: NA
D: TRBD1
J: TRBJ2-2
V: TRBV18
DNA: TGTGCCAGCTCACCAGGGACAGTGAGGACCGGGTATCTGTTTTTT
CDR3: CASSPGTVRTGYLFF

size: NA
D: NA
J: TRBJ2-7
V: TRBV9
DNA: TGTGCCAGCAGCGAGGGGACATGGGGCCTGGGGTGCGAGCAGTACTTC
CDR3: CASSEGTWGLGCEQYF

size: medium-sized
D: NA
J: TRBJ1-5
V: TRBV4-2
DNA: TGTGCCAGCAGCCAAGAGGGGGGAGGGCAGCCCCAGCATTTT
CDR3: CASSQEGGGQPQHF

size: many
D: NA
J: TRBJ1-4
V: TRBV3-1
DNA: TGTGCCAGCAGCCCACGTGGACAGTTTGCAACTAATGAAAAACTGTTTTTT
CDR3: CASSPRGQFATNEKLFF

size: many
D: NA
J: TRBJ1-1
V: TRBV6-2/TRBV6-3
DNA: TGTGCCAGCACTCTCACGTCGGGGAGGACTGAAGCTTTCTTT
CDR3: CASTLTSGRTEAFF

size: many
D: NA
J: TRBJ2-1
V: TRBV7-2
DNA: TGTGCCAGCAGCCGATGGGGGCAAATCAACAATGAGCAGTTCTTC
CDR3: CASSRWGQINNEQFF

size: many
D: NA
J: TRBJ1-1
V: TRBV11-2
DNA: TGTGCCAGCAGCCCCAATCGGCCTGGGGGAAACACTGAAGCTTTCTTT
CDR3: CASSPNRPGGNTEAFF